This T cell receptor (beta chain) was identified during a study of T cell responses to AZD1222 COVID-19 vaccine. Whole-study results and caveats: Receipt of two AZD1222 doses was followed by a rise in Spike-specific TCR breadth and depth. Only six or seven AZD1222 recipients tested seropositive at baseline.

Concerning this clone itself: The antigen remains undetermined.

CDR1 and CDR2 (germline): SGHTA, FQGTGA. Trimming removed 0 bases from V and 7 bases from J; junction bases left unmatched: 1. CDR3 length: 13 residues. Pooling covered second doses at about 4 or about 12 weeks. Generated by immunoSEQ multiplex PCR, the TCRdb table keeps only in-frame clones and is missing some. The sample yields 120,000 to 150,000 clones, 80% to 95% seen once. The TCR sequence derives from an adult who received the AZD1222 COVID-19 vaccine. Sequencing used peripheral blood, obtained 28 days after the second AZD1222 dose. The rearrangement uses TRBV7-3 and TRBJ2-7; the match to TRBD1 covers 9 bases. The CDR3 sequence is CASSLTGTGEQYF. The CDR3 nucleotides read TGTGCCAGCAGCTTAACCGGGACAGGGGAGCAGTACTTC.